The entry below describes one TCR beta chain. Its antigen is not known. The data are from a study of early T cells in non-severe SARS-CoV-2 infection. Notes on the study in general: VDJdb matching favored anti-spike CD8 responses, missing private and CD4 specificities.

Individually, cDNA molecules had unique molecular identifiers attached to them. TCRdb fed the 5' RACE reads into MiXCR, producing one record per CDR3 protein. This table has some 66,000 distinct CDR3 sequences, under 15% appearing once. The CDR3 contains 13 residues. Per the germline V gene, CDR1 is SGHRS and CDR2 is YFSETQ. V was trimmed by 4 bases and J by 1 base, leaving 8 bases between them. This chain joins TRBV5-1 and TRBJ1-2; D is perhaps TRBD1 (5 bases). Sequenced material: whole blood. This receptor was taken from an adult who was a healthcare worker with PCR-confirmed SARS-CoV-2 infection or an uninfected control (not recorded which). The CDR3 DNA follows: TGCGCCAGCAGCCCGGACAATAACTATGGCTACACCTTC. As protein: CASSPDNNYGYTF.